This T cell receptor beta chain is from a study of T cell responses to AZD1222 COVID-19 vaccine. Trimming took off 5 bases at V and 0 bases at J, with 8 bases between the two ends. CDR3 length equals 14 residues. Looked up from germline, CDR1 is MNHEY and CDR2 is SVGAGI. Method: immunoSEQ multiplex PCR; TCRdb's copy keeps in-frame clones and lacks some. The sample records 95,000 to 150,000 clones, roughly 84% being singletons. Source: peripheral blood, taken on day 0 of AZD1222 vaccination. The TCR sequence derives from an adult in good health. This chain connects TRBV6-5 to TRBJ1-3; no clear D gene. The DNA of the CDR3 is TGTGCCAGCAGTAAGACGAACTCTGGAAACACCATATATTTT. It translates to CASSKTNSGNTIYF.